Following are 10 T cell receptor beta chains from one sample sequenced in a study of blood T cell repertoires in COVID-19. Only in-frame clones appear in the TCRdb table, and some are missing; sequencing was by immunoSEQ multiplex PCR. The data show over 95,000 clones, approximately 91% seen once. Sequenced sample: peripheral blood. All receptors derive from a woman in her 70s who had recovered from COVID-19.

The genes are TRBV19 and TRBJ2-7; D possibly corresponds to TRBD2 (5 bases). This CDR3 contains 12 residues. Germline CDR1 and CDR2: LNHDA and SQIVND (reference sequence). Deletions cut 8 bases from V and 6 bases from J, with 14 bases between. The CDR3 spells CASSARAGEQYF. In DNA form, the CDR3 reads TGTGCCAGTTCGGCCCGGGCGGGCGAGCAGTACTTC.

The chain combines TRBV29-1 with TRBJ1-1, with D possibly TRBD1 on 5 matching bases. The CDR3 consists of 12 residues. CDR1 is SQVTM, CDR2 ANQGSEA, per germline. Trimming left V 7 bases short and J 4 bases short, with 13 bases between. CDR3 coding DNA: TGCAGCGCTTCCGGTGGGGCCACTGAAGCTTTCTTT. Translation: CSASGGATEAFF. Drawing the rest from reference TRBV29-1 and TRBJ1-1, the complete variable domain is SAVISQKPSRDICQRGTSLTIQCQVDSQVTMMFWYRQQPGQSLTLIATANQGSEATYESGFVIDKFPISRPNLTFSTLTVSNMSPEDSSIYLCSASGGATEAFFGQGTRLTVV.

The DNA for the CDR3 is TGTGCCAGCAGTTTATCCTCGGGTCAGGGGGCTGGAAACACCATATATTTT. Translated: CASSLSSGQGAGNTIYF. The chain has TRBV28 and TRBJ1-3, with 7 bases aligning to TRBD1. The CDR3 contains 17 residues. In germline, CDR1 is MDHEN, CDR2 SYDVKM. V lost 1 base, J lost 2 bases, and 8 bases stayed unmatched.

V gene TRBV5-5 combines with J gene TRBJ2-7, with a tentative D call TRBD1 (6 bases). Trimming stripped 4 bases from V and 3 bases from J, with 17 bases between. Per the germline V gene, CDR1 is SGHKS and CDR2 is YYEKEE (reference sequence). This CDR3 spans 15 amino acids. CDR3 loop: CASSPWQGSGYEQYF. For the CDR3, the DNA is TGTGCCAGCAGCCCGTGGCAGGGGTCGGGCTACGAGCAGTACTTC.

This chain joins TRBV5-1 and TRBJ2-3, with 8 bases lining up with TRBD1. The CDR3 is 14 residues long. V trimming: 4 bases; J trimming: 1 base; junction bases outside the gene matches: 2. In germline, CDR1 is SGHRS, CDR2 YFSETQ. CDR3: CASSPDRGTDTQYF. The DNA for the CDR3 is TGCGCCAGCAGCCCGGACAGGGGCACAGATACGCAGTATTTT.

This chain connects TRBV7-9 to TRBJ1-1; D ambiguous. The CDR3 is made up of 13 amino acids. CDR1 is SEHNR, CDR2 FQNEAQ, per germline (reference sequence). Trimming cost V 5 bases and J 4 bases, with 11 bases left between them. This chain's CDR3 is CASSPLISTEAFF. The CDR3 DNA is TGTGCCAGCAGCCCCCTGATTAGCACTGAAGCTTTCTTT.

J is TRBJ2-7 and V is TRBV11-2; TRBD1 aligns across 10 bases. In germline, CDR1 is SGHAT, CDR2 FQNNGV. The junction had 7 bases not matched to a gene; V was cut back by 1 base and J by 4 bases. There are 16 residues in the CDR3. CDR3 nucleotide sequence: TGTGCCAGCAGCTTAGGGGCCGGGACAGGGGTTTACGAGCAGTACTTC. Translation gives CASSLGAGTGVYEQYF.

The chain links TRBV5-1 to TRBJ1-2, with unresolved D. Germline CDR1 and CDR2: SGHRS and YFSETQ. The CDR3 sequence is 13 residues long. With 0 bases removed from V and 2 bases from J, the gap between germline ends came to 5 bases. The CDR3 loop reads CASSLGGNYGYTF. The CDR3 nucleotides read TGCGCCAGCAGCTTGGGAGGGAACTATGGCTACACCTTC.

The rearrangement joins TRBV14 to TRBJ2-5; D gene ambiguous. CDR3 length: 11 amino acids. CDR1 and CDR2 (germline): SGHDN, FVKESK. Trimming removed 3 bases at V and 10 bases at J, with 9 bases between. CDR3 sequence reads: CASSHSEDQYF. The CDR3 DNA sequence: TGTGCCAGCAGCCACTCCGAGGACCAGTACTTC.

The chain uses TRBV7-9 and TRBJ2-6; 11 nucleotides line up with TRBD1. Germline V gives CDR1 SEHNR, CDR2 FQNEAQ (reference sequence). V was clipped by 8 bases and J by 3 bases; unmatched bases: 9. The length of the CDR3 is 17 residues. Written as DNA, the CDR3 is TGTGCCAGCCATGGGGGACAGGGGGTACGTGGGGCCAACGTCCTGACTTTC. Amino acids: CASHGGQGVRGANVLTF.